The clone carrying this T cell receptor beta chain was seen more than once but under ten times. CDR3 length equals 15 residues. Germline CDR1 and CDR2: MNHEY and SVGAGI. V shed 4 bases, J shed 9 bases, and the junction held 11 bases outside the gene matches. Clones were sequenced by immunoSEQ multiplex PCR, and TCRdb holds only the in-frame ones, with some missing. In the table there are about 69,000 clones, 85% to 90% of which are singletons. The data belong to a study of blood T cell repertoires in COVID-19. The chain recombines TRBV6-5 with TRBJ2-1; 8 bases align to TRBD2. The source material was peripheral blood. The TCR sequence derives from an elderly man with acute or convalescent COVID-19. CDR3 nucleotide sequence: TGTGCCAGCAGTTCGGGCGGGAGGCCGGGATCTGAGCAGTTCTTC. This codes for CASSSGGRPGSEQFF.